This TCR beta chain was captured in a study of T-cell memory formation after mild COVID-19. In germline, CDR1 is SGHRS, CDR2 YFSETQ. Between the trimmed V and J ends, which lost 6 bases and 1 base, there was a span of 9 bases. The CDR3 totals 13 residues. MiXCR was run by TCRdb on the 5' RACE reads, yielding one entry per CDR3 protein. The table records 250,000 to 300,000 distinct CDR3 sequences, roughly 17% of them present only once. The receptor comes from a man aged 18 to 29 who had mild COVID-19 (a few samples of this study predate the infection). Cell type and time point are not known. The genes are TRBV5-1 and TRBJ2-3; D call uncertain. Input material: PBMCs or a T cell subset sorted from them (not recorded which). CDR3 sequence: CASNWEGTDTQYF. CDR3 nucleotides: TGCGCCAGCAACTGGGAAGGCACAGATACGCAGTATTTT.